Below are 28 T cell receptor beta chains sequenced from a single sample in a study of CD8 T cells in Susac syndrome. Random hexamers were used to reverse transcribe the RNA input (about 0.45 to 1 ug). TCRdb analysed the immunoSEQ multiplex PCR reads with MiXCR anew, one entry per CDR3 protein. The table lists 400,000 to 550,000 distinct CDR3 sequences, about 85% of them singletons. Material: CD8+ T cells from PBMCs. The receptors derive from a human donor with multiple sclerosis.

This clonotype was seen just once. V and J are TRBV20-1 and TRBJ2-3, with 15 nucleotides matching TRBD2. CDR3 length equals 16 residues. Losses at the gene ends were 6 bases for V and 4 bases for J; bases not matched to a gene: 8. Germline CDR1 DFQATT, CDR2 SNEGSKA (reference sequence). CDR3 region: CSAQPRTSGGADTQYF. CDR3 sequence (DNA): TGCAGTGCGCAACCCCGGACTAGCGGGGGGGCAGATACGCAGTATTTT.

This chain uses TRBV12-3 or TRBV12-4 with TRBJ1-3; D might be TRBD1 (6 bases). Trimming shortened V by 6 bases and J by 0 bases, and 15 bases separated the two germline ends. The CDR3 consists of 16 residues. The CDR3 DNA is TGTGCCAGCAGGCCGGGACACAGGAGCTCTGGAAACACCATATATTTT. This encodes CASRPGHRSSGNTIYF.

This CDR3 reads CASSSNHNSYNEQFF. The CDR3 DNA reads as TGTGCCAGCAGCTCTAACCATAACTCCTACAATGAGCAGTTCTTC. V usage is TRBV7-3 and J usage is TRBJ2-1; D is unresolved. V dropped 4 bases and J dropped 0 bases, with 10 bases sitting between them. The CDR3 spans 15 residues. Germline CDR1 is SGHTA and CDR2 is FQGTGA.

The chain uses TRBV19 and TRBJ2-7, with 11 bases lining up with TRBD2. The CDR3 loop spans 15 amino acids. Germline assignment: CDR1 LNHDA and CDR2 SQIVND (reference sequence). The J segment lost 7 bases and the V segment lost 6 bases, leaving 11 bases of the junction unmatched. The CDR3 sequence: CASSLTSGSLNEQYF. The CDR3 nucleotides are TGTGCCAGTAGCCTTACTAGCGGGAGTTTAAATGAGCAGTACTTC.

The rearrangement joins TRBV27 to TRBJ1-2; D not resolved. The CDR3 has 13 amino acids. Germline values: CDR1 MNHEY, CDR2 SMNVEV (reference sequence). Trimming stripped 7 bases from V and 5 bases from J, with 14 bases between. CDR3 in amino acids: CASKIGSGYGYTF. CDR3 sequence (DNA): TGTGCCAGCAAGATCGGGTCAGGTTATGGCTACACCTTC.

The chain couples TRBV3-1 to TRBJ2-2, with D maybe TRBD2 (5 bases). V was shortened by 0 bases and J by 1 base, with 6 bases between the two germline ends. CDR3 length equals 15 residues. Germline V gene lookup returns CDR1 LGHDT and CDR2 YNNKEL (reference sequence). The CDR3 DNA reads TGTGCCAGCAGCCAAGATCGGGGGAACACCGGGGAGCTGTTTTTT. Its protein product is CASSQDRGNTGELFF.

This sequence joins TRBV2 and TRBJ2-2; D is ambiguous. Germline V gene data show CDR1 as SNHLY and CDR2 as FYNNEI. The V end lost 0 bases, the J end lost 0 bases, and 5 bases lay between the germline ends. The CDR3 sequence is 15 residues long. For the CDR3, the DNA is TGTGCCAGCAGTGAAGCCAGAGCGAACACCGGGGAGCTGTTTTTT. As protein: CASSEARANTGELFF.

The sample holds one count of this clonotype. In DNA form, the CDR3 reads TGTGCCAGCAGCTTAGTTGCGGCTCCCGAGCAGTACTTC. Translated, it gives CASSLVAAPEQYF. V gene TRBV7-9 combines with J gene TRBJ2-7; D gene ambiguous. The CDR3 is 13 residues long. In germline, CDR1 is SEHNR, CDR2 FQNEAQ (reference sequence). V lost 1 base and J 6 bases, leaving 10 bases between the germline ends.

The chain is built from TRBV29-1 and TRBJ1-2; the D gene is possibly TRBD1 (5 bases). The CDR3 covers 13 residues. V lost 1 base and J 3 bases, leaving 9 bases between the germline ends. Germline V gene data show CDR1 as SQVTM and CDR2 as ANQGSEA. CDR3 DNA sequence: TGCAGCGTTGAAGGGTCAGGGCACTATGGCTACACCTTC. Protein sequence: CSVEGSGHYGYTF.

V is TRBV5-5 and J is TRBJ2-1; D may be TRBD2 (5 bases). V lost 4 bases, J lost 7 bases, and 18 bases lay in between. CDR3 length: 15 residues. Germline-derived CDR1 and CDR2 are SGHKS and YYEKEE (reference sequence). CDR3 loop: CASSDDGGGINEQFF. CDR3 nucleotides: TGTGCCAGCAGCGATGACGGAGGAGGTATAAATGAGCAGTTCTTC.

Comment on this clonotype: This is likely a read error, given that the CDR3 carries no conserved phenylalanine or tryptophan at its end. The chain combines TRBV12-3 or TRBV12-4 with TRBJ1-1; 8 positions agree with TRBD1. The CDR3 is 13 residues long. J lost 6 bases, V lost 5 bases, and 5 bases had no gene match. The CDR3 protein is CASSGQGRPEAFS. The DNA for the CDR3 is TGTGCCAGCAGTGGACAGGGTAGGCCTGAAGCTTTCTCT.

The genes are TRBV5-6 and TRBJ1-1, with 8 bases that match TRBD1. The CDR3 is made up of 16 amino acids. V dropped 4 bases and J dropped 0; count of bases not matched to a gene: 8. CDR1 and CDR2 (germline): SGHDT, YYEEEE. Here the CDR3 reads CASSADVTGVNTEAFF. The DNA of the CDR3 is TGTGCCAGCAGCGCTGACGTGACAGGGGTGAACACTGAAGCTTTCTTT.

CDR3 DNA: TGTGCCTGGAGTCTGGGCCCCGGCTCTGGAAACACCATATATTTT. Protein sequence: CAWSLGPGSGNTIYF. The J gene is TRBJ1-3, the V gene TRBV30; D remains ambiguous. The CDR3 contains 15 residues. Germline values: CDR1 GTSNPN, CDR2 SVGIG (reference sequence). Trimming cost V 2 bases and J 0 bases, with 11 bases left between them.

In DNA form, the CDR3 reads TGTGCCAGCTCACCAGATGGACAGGGGTTCTACGAGCAGTACTTC. Amino acids: CASSPDGQGFYEQYF. The chain is built from TRBV18 and TRBJ2-7, with 9 bases lining up with TRBD1. Per the germline V gene, CDR1 is KGHSH and CDR2 is LQKENI. J was trimmed by 3 bases and V by 2 bases; bases with no gene match: 5. This CDR3 region has 15 residues. Variable domain in full (rest from reference TRBV18 and TRBJ2-7): NAGVMQNPRHLVRRRGQEARLRCSPMKGHSHVYWYRQLPEEGLKFMVYLQKENIIDESGMPKERFSAEFPKEGPSILRIQQVVRGDSAAYFCASSPDGQGFYEQYFGPGTRLTVT.

CDR3 amino acids: CASSPTGTSGSYEQYF. The CDR3 nucleotides are TGTGCCAGCAGTCCAACCGGGACTAGCGGATCCTACGAGCAGTACTTC. The rearrangement joins TRBV27 to TRBJ2-7; 11 bases match TRBD2. The junction had 7 bases not matched to a gene; V was cut back by 5 bases and J by 1 base. Germline CDR1 MNHEY, CDR2 SMNVEV (reference sequence). This CDR3 has 16 amino acids.

The CDR3 DNA reads as TGTGCCAGCCATACGGGGAACACTGAAGCTTTCTTT. The encoded protein is CASHTGNTEAFF. V usage is TRBV6-1 and J usage is TRBJ1-1; D remains ambiguous. CDR3 length: 12 residues. Germline V CDR1 and CDR2: MNHNS, SASEGT. V gave up 8 bases and J gave up 1 base, with 8 bases separating them.

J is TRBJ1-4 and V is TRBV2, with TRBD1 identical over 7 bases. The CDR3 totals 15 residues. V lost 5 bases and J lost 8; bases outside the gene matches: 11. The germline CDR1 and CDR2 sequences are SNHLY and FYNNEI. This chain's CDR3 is CASSPLTGQEEKLFF. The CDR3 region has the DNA TGTGCCAGCAGTCCTCTGACAGGGCAAGAGGAAAAACTGTTTTTT.

The CDR3 nucleotides read TGTGCCTGGGGGCGGGAGAGCACAGATACGCAGTATTTT. Residues: CAWGRESTDTQYF. The rearrangement uses TRBV30 and TRBJ2-3, with 7 positions matching TRBD2. With 5 bases clipped from V and 0 bases from J, the junction kept 2 bases outside the gene matches. The CDR3 loop spans 13 amino acids. Per germline, CDR1 GTSNPN and CDR2 SVGIG (reference sequence).

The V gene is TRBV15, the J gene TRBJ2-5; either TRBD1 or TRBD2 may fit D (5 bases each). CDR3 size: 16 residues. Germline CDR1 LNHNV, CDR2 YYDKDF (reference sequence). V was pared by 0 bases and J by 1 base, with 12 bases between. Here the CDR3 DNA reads TGTGCCACCAGCAGAGAGCTTTGGGGGTCCCAAGAGACCCAGTACTTC. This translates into CATSRELWGSQETQYF. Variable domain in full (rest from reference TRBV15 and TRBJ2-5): DAMVIQNPRYQVTQFGKPVTLSCSQTLNHNVMYWYQQKSSQAPKLLFHYYDKDFNNEADTPDNFQSRRPNTSFCFLDIRSPGLGDTAMYLCATSRELWGSQETQYFGPGTRLLVL.

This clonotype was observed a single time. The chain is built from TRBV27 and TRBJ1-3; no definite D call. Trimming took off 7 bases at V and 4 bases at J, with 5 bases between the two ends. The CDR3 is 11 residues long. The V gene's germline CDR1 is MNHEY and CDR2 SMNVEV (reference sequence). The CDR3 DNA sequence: TGTGCCAGCAAGAAGGGAAACACCATATATTTT. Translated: CASKKGNTIYF.

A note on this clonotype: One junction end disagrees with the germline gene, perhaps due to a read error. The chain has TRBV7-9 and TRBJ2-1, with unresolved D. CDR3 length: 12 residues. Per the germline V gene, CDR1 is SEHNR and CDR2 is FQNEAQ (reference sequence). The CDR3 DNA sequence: TGTGCTAGCAGCTGGGGTGCCGCTGAGCAGTTCTTC. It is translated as CASSWGAAEQFF.

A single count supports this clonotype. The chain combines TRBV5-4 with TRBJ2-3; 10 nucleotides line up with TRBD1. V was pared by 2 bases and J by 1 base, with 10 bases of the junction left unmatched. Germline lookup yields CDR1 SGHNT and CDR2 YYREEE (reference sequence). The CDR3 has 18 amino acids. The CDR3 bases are TGTGCCAGCAGCTTTTTGGCCGCCGGGACAGGGGGCACAGATACGCAGTATTTT. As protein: CASSFLAAGTGGTDTQYF.

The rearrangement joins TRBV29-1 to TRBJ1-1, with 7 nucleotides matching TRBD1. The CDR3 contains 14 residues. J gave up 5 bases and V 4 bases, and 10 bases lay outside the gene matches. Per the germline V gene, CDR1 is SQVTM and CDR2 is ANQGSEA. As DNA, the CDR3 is TGCAGCGTTGTGTTATCCGGGACAGAGACTGAAGCTTTCTTT. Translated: CSVVLSGTETEAFF.

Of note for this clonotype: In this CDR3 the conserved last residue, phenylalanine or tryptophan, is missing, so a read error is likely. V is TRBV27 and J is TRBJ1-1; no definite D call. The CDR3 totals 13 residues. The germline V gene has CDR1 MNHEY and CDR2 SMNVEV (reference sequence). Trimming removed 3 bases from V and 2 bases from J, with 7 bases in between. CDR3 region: CASSFSGNTEAFL. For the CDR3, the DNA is TGTGCCAGCAGTTTTTCCGGCAACACTGAAGCTTTCCTT.

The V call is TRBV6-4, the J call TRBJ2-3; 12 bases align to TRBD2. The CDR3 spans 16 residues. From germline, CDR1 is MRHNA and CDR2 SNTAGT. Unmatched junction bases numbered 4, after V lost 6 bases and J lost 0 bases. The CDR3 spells CASSRLAGESTDTQYF. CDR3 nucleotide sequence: TGTGCCAGCAGCCGACTAGCGGGAGAAAGCACAGATACGCAGTATTTT.

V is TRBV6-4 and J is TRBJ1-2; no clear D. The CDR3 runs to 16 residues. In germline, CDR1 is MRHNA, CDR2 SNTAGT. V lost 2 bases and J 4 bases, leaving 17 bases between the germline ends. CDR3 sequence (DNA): TGTGCCAGCAGTGACCACGACAAGGGAGGTAGCTATGGCTACACCTTC. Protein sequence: CASSDHDKGGSYGYTF.

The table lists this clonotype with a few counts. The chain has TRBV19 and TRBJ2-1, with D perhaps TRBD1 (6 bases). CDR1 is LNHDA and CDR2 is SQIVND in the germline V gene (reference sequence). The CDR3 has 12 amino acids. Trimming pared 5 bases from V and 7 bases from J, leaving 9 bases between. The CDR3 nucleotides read TGTGCCAGTAGTTACAGGGTAAATGAGCAGTTCTTC. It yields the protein CASSYRVNEQFF.

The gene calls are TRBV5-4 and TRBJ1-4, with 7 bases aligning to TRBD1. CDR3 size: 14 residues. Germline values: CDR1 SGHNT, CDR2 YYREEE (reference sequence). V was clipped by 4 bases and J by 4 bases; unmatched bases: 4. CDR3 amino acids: CASSPDRYNEKLFF. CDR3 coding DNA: TGTGCCAGCAGCCCGGACAGGTATAATGAAAAACTGTTTTTT.